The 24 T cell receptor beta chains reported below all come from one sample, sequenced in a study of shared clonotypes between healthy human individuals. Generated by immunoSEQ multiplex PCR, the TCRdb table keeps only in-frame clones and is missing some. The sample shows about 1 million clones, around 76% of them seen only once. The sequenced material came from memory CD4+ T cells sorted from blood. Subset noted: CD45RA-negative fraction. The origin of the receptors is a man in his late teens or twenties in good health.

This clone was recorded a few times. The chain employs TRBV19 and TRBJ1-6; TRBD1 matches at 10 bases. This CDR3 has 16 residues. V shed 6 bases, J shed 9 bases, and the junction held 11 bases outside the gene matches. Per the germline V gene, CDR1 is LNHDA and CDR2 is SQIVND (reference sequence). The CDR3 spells CASSPPAGTGVSPLHF. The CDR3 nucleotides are TGTGCCAGTAGCCCTCCAGCCGGGACAGGGGTTTCACCCCTCCACTTT.

CDR3 DNA sequence: TGTGCCAGCAGTCGGATCGGAGAGACCCAGTACTTC. Translation gives CASSRIGETQYF. The chain combines TRBV6-1 with TRBJ2-5, with D unresolved. V lost 5 bases and J lost 4, with 8 bases in between. CDR3 length: 12 residues. Looked up from germline, CDR1 is MNHNS and CDR2 is SASEGT.

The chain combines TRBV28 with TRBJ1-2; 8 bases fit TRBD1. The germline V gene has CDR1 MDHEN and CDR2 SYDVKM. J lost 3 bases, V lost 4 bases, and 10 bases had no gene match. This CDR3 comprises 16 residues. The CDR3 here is CASSSQGGGADYGYTF. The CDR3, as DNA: TGTGCCAGCAGTTCACAGGGGGGGGGCGCGGACTATGGCTACACCTTC.

The CDR3 DNA reads TGTGCCAGCGTAAGTCAGTCCAGGGTGTTCTACGAGCAGTACTTC. Encoded protein: CASVSQSRVFYEQYF. The V and J genes are TRBV28 and TRBJ2-7; tentative D call: TRBD1 (5 bases). CDR1 and CDR2 (germline): MDHEN, SYDVKM. This CDR3 contains 15 residues. The germline V and J ends were trimmed by 8 bases and 3 bases, with 20 bases remaining between them.

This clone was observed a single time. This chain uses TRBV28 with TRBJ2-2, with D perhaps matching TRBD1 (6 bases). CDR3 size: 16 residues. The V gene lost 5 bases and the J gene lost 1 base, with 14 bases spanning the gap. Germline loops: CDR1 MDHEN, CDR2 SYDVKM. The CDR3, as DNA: TGTGCCAGCAGTACCCGACAGGAGCTGAACACCGGGGAGCTGTTTTTT. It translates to CASSTRQELNTGELFF.

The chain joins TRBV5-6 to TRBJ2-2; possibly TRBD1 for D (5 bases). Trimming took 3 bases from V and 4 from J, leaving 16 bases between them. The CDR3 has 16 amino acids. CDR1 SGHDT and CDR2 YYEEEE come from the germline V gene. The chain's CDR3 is CASSSTGLVVTGELFF. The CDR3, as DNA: TGTGCCAGCAGCTCCACAGGTTTAGTGGTCACCGGGGAGCTGTTTTTT.

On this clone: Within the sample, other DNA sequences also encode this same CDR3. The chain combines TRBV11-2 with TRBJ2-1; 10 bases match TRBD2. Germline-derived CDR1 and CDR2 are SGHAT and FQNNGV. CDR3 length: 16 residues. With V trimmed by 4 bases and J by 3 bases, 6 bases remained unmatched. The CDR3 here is CASSSWTSGSYNEQFF. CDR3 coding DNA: TGTGCCAGCAGCTCGTGGACTAGCGGAAGCTACAATGAGCAGTTCTTC.

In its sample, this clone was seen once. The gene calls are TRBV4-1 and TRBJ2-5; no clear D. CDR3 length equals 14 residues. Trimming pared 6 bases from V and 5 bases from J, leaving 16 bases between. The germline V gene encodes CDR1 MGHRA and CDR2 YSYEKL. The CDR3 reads CASSRPQVRETQYF. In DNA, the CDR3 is TGCGCCAGCAGTCGACCTCAAGTTAGGGAGACCCAGTACTTC.

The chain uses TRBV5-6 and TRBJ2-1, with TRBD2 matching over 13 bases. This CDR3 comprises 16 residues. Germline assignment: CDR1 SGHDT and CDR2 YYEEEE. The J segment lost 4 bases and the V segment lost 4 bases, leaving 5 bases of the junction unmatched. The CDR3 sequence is CASSPRLAGGYNEQFF. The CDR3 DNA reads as TGTGCCAGCAGCCCCCGACTAGCGGGAGGTTACAATGAGCAGTTCTTC.

The CDR3, as DNA: TGTGCCAGCAGTTACGGGGCAGCCGACGGCTACACCTTC. Its protein is CASSYGAADGYTF. The gene calls are TRBV6-6 and TRBJ1-2; maybe TRBD1 (5 bases). The CDR3 is made up of 13 amino acids. V dropped 2 bases and J dropped 8 bases, with 12 bases sitting between them. The germline V gene encodes CDR1 MNHNY and CDR2 SVGAGI (reference sequence).

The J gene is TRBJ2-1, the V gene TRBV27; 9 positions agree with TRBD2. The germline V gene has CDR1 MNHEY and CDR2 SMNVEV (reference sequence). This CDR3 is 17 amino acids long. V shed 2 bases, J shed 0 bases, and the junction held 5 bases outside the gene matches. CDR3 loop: CASSLVRLAASYNEQFF. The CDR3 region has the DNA TGTGCCAGCAGTTTAGTAAGACTAGCGGCCTCCTACAATGAGCAGTTCTTC.

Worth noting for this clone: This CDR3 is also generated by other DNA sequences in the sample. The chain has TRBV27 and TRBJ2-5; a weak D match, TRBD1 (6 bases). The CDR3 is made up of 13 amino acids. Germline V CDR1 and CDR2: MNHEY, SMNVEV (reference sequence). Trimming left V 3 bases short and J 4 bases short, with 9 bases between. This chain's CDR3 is CASSFRGRETQYF. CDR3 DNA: TGTGCCAGCAGTTTTAGGGGGAGAGAGACCCAGTACTTC.

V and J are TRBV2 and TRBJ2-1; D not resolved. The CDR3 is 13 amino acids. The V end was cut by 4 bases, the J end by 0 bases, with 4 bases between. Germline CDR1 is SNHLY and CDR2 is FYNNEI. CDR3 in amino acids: CASSGNSYNEQFF. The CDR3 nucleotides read TGTGCCAGCAGTGGTAACTCCTACAATGAGCAGTTCTTC.

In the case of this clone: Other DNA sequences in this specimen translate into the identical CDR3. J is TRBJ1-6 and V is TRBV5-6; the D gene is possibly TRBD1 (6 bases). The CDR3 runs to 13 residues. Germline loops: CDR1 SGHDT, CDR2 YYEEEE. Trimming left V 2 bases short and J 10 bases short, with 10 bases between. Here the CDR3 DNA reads TGTGCCAGCAGCTTCAGGGGTGACTCACCCCTCCACTTT. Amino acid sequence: CASSFRGDSPLHF.

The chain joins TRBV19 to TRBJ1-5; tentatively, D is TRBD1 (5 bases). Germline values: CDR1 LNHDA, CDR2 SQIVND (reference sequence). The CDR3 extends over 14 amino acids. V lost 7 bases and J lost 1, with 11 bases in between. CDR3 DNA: TGTGCCAGTAAGTGGACAACGAGCAATCAGCCCCAGCATTTT. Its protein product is CASKWTTSNQPQHF.

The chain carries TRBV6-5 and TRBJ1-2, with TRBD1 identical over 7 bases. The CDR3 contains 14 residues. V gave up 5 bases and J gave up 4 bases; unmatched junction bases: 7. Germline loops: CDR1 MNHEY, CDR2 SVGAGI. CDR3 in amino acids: CASSETGQTYGYTF. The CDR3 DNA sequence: TGTGCCAGCAGTGAGACAGGGCAGACCTATGGCTACACCTTC.

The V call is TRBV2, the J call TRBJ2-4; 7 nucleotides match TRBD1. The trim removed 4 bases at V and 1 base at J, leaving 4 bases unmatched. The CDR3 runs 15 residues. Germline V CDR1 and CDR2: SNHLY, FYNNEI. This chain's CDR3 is CASSGDRAAKNIQYF. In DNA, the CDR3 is TGTGCCAGCAGTGGCGACAGGGCGGCCAAAAACATTCAGTACTTC.

The CDR3 region is CASNDRGRRRSGYEQFF. In nucleotides, the CDR3 is TGTGCCAGCAACGACAGGGGAAGGAGACGATCTGGGTATGAGCAGTTCTTC. The chain links TRBV27 to TRBJ2-1, with TRBD1 identical over 8 bases. Unmatched junction bases numbered 19, after V lost 7 bases and J lost 8 bases. This CDR3 has 17 amino acids. Germline V lookup: CDR1 MNHEY, CDR2 SMNVEV (reference sequence).

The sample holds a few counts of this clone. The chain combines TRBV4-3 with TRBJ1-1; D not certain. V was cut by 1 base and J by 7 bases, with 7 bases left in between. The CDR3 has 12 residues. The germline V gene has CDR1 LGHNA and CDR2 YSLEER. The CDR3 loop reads CASSQAKGEAFF. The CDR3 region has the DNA TGCGCCAGCAGCCAAGCAAAGGGTGAAGCTTTCTTT.

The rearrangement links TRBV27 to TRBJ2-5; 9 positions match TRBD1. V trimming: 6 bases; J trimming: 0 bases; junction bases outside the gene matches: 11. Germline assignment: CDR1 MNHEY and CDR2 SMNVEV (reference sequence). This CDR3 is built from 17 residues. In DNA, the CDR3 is TGTGCCAGCAGCCGTTCGCCGACAGGGGGATACCAAGAGACCCAGTACTTC. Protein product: CASSRSPTGGYQETQYF.

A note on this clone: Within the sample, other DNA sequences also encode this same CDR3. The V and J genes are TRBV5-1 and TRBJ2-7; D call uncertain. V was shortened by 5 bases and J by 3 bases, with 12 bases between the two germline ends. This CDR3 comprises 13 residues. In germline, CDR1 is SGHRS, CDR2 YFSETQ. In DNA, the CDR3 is TGCGCCAGCAGTGTGGGCCGACTCTACGAGCAGTACTTC. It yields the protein CASSVGRLYEQYF. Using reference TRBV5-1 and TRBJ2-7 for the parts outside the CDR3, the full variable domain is KAGVTQTPRYLIKTRGQQVTLSCSPISGHRSVSWYQQTPGQGLQFLFEYFSETQRNKGNFPGRFSGRQFSNSRSEMNVSTLELGDSALYLCASSVGRLYEQYFGPGTRLTVT.

The CDR3 coding sequence is TGTGCCAGCAGCTTTTCCCCCAGTCCAGATACGCAGTATTTT. This translates into CASSFSPSPDTQYF. This chain joins TRBV7-2 and TRBJ2-3; D is uncertain. This CDR3 region has 14 residues. The V end was cut by 3 bases, the J end by 4 bases, with 11 bases between. The germline gives CDR1 SGHTA, CDR2 FQGNSA.

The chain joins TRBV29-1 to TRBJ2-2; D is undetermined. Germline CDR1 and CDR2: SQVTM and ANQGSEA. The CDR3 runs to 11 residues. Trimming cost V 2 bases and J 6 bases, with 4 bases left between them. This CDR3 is CSVERAGELFF. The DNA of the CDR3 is TGCAGCGTTGAAAGGGCCGGGGAGCTGTTTTTT.

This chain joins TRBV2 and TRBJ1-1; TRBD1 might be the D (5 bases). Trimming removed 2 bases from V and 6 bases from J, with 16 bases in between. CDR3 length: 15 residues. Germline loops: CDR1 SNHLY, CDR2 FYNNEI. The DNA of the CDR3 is TGTGCCAGCAGTGAATTTGGCAGTCAGGGCGCTGAAGCTTTCTTT. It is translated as CASSEFGSQGAEAFF.